This passage covers 2 T cell receptor beta chains from one sample sequenced in a study of cytomegalovirus exposure and HLA in healthy donors. The PCR ran on 60 Vbeta and 13 Jbeta primers. TCRdb's copy holds only in-frame clones and misses some; the assay was immunoSEQ multiplex PCR. Of about 200,000 clones in the sample, about two thirds are singletons; the top ten hold 2.6%. Sequencing was performed on PBMCs. All receptors derive from a man aged 35-49 years in good health and CMV-seropositive.

The chain links TRBV9 to TRBJ2-6; D might be TRBD1 (5 bases). Per the germline V gene, CDR1 is SGDLS and CDR2 is YYNGEE. With 2 bases removed from V and 0 bases from J, the gap between germline ends came to 9 bases. The CDR3 spans 16 residues. CDR3 sequence reads: CASSVDSASGANVLTF. The CDR3 region has the DNA TGTGCCAGCAGCGTTGACAGCGCCTCTGGGGCCAACGTCCTGACTTTC.

V usage is TRBV29-1 and J usage is TRBJ2-3, with D perhaps TRBD2 (6 bases). The CDR3 runs to 16 residues. Between the trimmed V and J ends, which lost 1 base and 4 bases, there was a span of 18 bases. Germline CDR1 SQVTM, CDR2 ANQGSEA. CDR3 amino acids: CSVEGSGREEPDTQYF. The DNA for the CDR3 is TGCAGCGTTGAAGGATCCGGCAGGGAGGAACCAGATACGCAGTATTTT.